This TCR beta chain derives from a study of T cell responses to AZD1222 COVID-19 vaccine. Study-level results: Spike-specific TCR repertoires showed rising breadth and depth after two AZD1222 doses.

CDR1 and CDR2 from the germline V gene are MDHEN and SYDVKM. The CDR3 has 14 amino acids. Deletions cut 5 bases from V and 10 bases from J, with 15 bases between. As to this clone: What it binds is not known.

TCRdb keeps only in-frame clones here, not all; method: immunoSEQ multiplex PCR. The repertoire holds about 120,000 clones, with approximately 85% as singletons. This rearrangement joins TRBV28 to TRBJ1-6; D uncertain. This specimen consisted of peripheral blood, obtained on day 0 of MenACWY control vaccination. The source is an adult in good health. The CDR3 here is CASSEQLSWSPLHF. CDR3 in DNA: TGTGCCAGCAGTGAACAGCTTAGCTGGTCACCCCTCCACTTT.